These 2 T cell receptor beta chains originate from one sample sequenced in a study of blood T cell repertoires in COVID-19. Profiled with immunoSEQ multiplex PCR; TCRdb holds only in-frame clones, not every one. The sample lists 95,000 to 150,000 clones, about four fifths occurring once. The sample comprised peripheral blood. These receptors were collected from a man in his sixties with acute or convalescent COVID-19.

CDR3 in amino acids: CASSPGLATYEQYF. CDR3 DNA sequence: TGTGCCAGCAGCCCGGGACTGGCTACCTACGAGCAGTACTTC. The chain employs TRBV3-1 (or the pseudogene TRBV3-2) and TRBJ2-7, with D perhaps matching TRBD2 (6 bases). The ends were cut back, 4 bases at V and 2 bases at J, with 12 bases in the middle. From germline, CDR1 is LGHDT and CDR2 YNNKEL (reference sequence). CDR3 length: 14 amino acids.

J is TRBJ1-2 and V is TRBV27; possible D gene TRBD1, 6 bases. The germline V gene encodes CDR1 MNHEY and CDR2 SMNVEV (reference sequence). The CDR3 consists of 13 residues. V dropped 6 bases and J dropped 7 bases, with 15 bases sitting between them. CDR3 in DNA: TGTGCCAGCAGCCTACAGGGTCCGGCTGGCTACACCTTC. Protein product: CASSLQGPAGYTF.